The 9 T cell receptor beta chains presented below share a single source sample, sequenced in a study of blood T cell repertoires in COVID-19. Here immunoSEQ multiplex PCR was the method, and the copy in TCRdb shows in-frame clones only, minus some. Of around 380,000 clones in the sample, 81% were seen once. Sequencing was performed on peripheral blood. All receptors come from a human donor with acute or convalescent COVID-19. The donor label of this sample is uncertain.

The chain joins TRBV25-1 to TRBJ1-1, with D uncertain. V lost 5 bases and J lost 5, with 18 bases in between. CDR3 size: 15 residues. Germline V lookup: CDR1 MGHDK, CDR2 SYGVNS. CDR3 residues: CASSSRVGVVTEAFF. CDR3 DNA sequence: TGTGCCAGCAGTAGCCGTGTCGGGGTCGTGACTGAAGCTTTCTTT.

The J gene is TRBJ2-1, the V gene TRBV4-2; 12 bases match TRBD2. The trim removed 4 bases at V and 10 bases at J, leaving 8 bases unmatched. This CDR3 is built from 15 residues. Germline CDR1 reads LGHNA; CDR2 reads YNFKEQ. The CDR3 DNA is TGTGCCAGCAGCCCGACTAGCGGGAGTCCTTGGGAGCAGTTCTTC. It translates to CASSPTSGSPWEQFF.

The table lists this clone with a few counts. The DNA for the CDR3 is TGTGCCTGGAGAAAAAACAGGGATGGCTACACCTTC. As protein: CAWRKNRDGYTF. The gene calls are TRBV30 and TRBJ1-2; a possible D gene is TRBD1 (6 bases). Germline CDR1 reads GTSNPN; CDR2 reads SVGIG (reference sequence). The CDR3 covers 12 residues. Trimming took 3 bases from V and 6 from J, leaving 11 bases between them.

The chain joins TRBV28 to TRBJ1-3; perhaps TRBD1 as D (5 bases). CDR3 length: 14 amino acids. CDR1 and CDR2 (germline): MDHEN, SYDVKM. The V end was cut by 8 bases, the J end by 3 bases, with 14 bases between. The CDR3 DNA sequence: TGTGCCAGCGGCGGTGGACATGATGGAAACACCATATATTTT. Translating gives CASGGGHDGNTIYF.

V and J are TRBV29-1 and TRBJ1-5; possible D gene TRBD1, 5 bases. Trimming left V 2 bases short and J 9 bases short, with 11 bases between. This CDR3 comprises 12 residues. CDR1 is SQVTM and CDR2 is ANQGSEA in the germline V gene. CDR3 loop: CSVEQGQGPQHF. CDR3 DNA: TGCAGCGTTGAACAGGGCCAGGGGCCCCAGCATTTT.

A remark on this clone: The sample holds other DNA sequences that translate to the same CDR3. The V and J genes are TRBV18 and TRBJ1-1, with 9 positions matching TRBD1. The CDR3 has 15 residues. Unmatched junction bases numbered 10, after V lost 6 bases and J lost 5 bases. Germline V gene data show CDR1 as KGHSH and CDR2 as LQKENI. Here the CDR3 DNA reads TGTGCCAGCTCGTTCGGGACAGGGAGTAGGACTGAAGCTTTCTTT. This sequence encodes CASSFGTGSRTEAFF.

This clone was observed once. The same CDR3 also results from other DNA sequences found in this sample. V usage is TRBV5-6 and J usage is TRBJ2-7; the D gene is possibly TRBD1 (6 bases). The germline V gene encodes CDR1 SGHDT and CDR2 YYEEEE. The CDR3 has 15 amino acids. With 4 bases removed from V and 0 bases from J, the gap between germline ends came to 14 bases. The CDR3 DNA sequence: TGTGCCAGCAGCGGTAGGACAGTCAGCTCCTACGAGCAGTACTTC. Its translation: CASSGRTVSSYEQYF.

This chain connects TRBV19 to TRBJ1-2; 7 bases agree with TRBD1. This CDR3 is 15 amino acids long. Germline trimming cut 3 bases from V and 7 bases from J; bases unmatched to any gene: 11. The germline CDR1 and CDR2 sequences are LNHDA and SQIVND (reference sequence). The CDR3 here is CASSMNRGGLSGYTF. The CDR3 DNA sequence: TGTGCCAGTAGTATGAACAGGGGCGGTTTAAGTGGCTACACCTTC.

The chain is built from TRBV10-1 and TRBJ1-1; D perhaps matches TRBD1 (6 bases). V was cut by 6 bases and J by 8 bases, with 10 bases left in between. This CDR3 has 11 amino acids. Germline lookup yields CDR1 WNHNN and CDR2 SYGVQD (reference sequence). The CDR3 region is CASRYRAEAFF. DNA of the CDR3: TGCGCCAGCAGATACAGGGCGGAAGCTTTCTTT.